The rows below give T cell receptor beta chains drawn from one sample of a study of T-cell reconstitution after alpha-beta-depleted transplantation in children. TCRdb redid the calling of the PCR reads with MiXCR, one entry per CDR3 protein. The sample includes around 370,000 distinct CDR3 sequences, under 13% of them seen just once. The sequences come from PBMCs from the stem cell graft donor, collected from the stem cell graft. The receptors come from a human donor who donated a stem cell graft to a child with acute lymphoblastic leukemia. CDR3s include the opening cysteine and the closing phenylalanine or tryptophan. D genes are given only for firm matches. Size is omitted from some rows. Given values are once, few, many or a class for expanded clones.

cdr3_nt: TGTGCCAGCAGCTTCTCGGCGGGAGGAAGTACCGGGGAGCTGTTTTTT; cdr3_aa: CASSFSAGGSTGELFF; clone_size: .; j_call: TRBJ2-2; v_call: TRBV12-3/TRBV12-4; d_call: TRBD2
cdr3_nt: TGTGCCAGCAGCGTAGTAGAGGTCAGGGGGAACACTGAAGCTTTCTTT; cdr3_aa: CASSVVEVRGNTEAFF; clone_size: .; j_call: TRBJ1-1; v_call: TRBV9; d_call: .
cdr3_nt: TGTGCCAGCACTTCGCCCTCTATTGTCGGCTACACCTTC; cdr3_aa: CASTSPSIVGYTF; clone_size: few; j_call: TRBJ1-2; v_call: TRBV12-3/TRBV12-4; d_call: .
cdr3_nt: TGTGCCAGCAGTGAAATATTACAGGAAGTATGGGGGACCCAGTACTTC; cdr3_aa: CASSEILQEVWGTQYF; clone_size: .; j_call: TRBJ2-5; v_call: TRBV25-1; d_call: .
cdr3_nt: TGTGCCAGCAGTAGGAGCTCTGGAAACACCATATATTTT; cdr3_aa: CASSRSSGNTIYF; clone_size: few; j_call: TRBJ1-3; v_call: TRBV6-1; d_call: .
cdr3_nt: TGCAGTGCTAGTTCCCCGGGGGGACTAGCGGGACAGAGAACAGATACGCAGTATTTT; cdr3_aa: CSASSPGGLAGQRTDTQYF; clone_size: .; j_call: TRBJ2-3; v_call: TRBV20-1; d_call: TRBD2
cdr3_nt: TGCGCCAGCAGCGAGGGGACTAGCGGAGGGCAGTTCTTC; cdr3_aa: CASSEGTSGGQFF; clone_size: many; j_call: TRBJ2-1; v_call: TRBV5-1; d_call: TRBD2
cdr3_nt: TGCGCCAGCAAGGGGGACTCCCTTAACTATGGCTACACCTTC; cdr3_aa: CASKGDSLNYGYTF; clone_size: few; j_call: TRBJ1-2; v_call: TRBV5-1; d_call: .
cdr3_nt: TGTGCCAGCAGTCCCGGACTCCGAGTCATTCAGTACTTC; cdr3_aa: CASSPGLRVIQYF; clone_size: .; j_call: TRBJ2-4; v_call: TRBV12-3/TRBV12-4; d_call: .
cdr3_nt: TGCGCCAGCAGAGGGACATCCCTCGAGCAGTACTTC; cdr3_aa: CASRGTSLEQYF; clone_size: many; j_call: TRBJ2-7; v_call: TRBV5-1; d_call: .
cdr3_nt: TGTGCCAGCAGTACCCGACAGTACGAAAAACTGTTTTTT; cdr3_aa: CASSTRQYEKLFF; clone_size: few; j_call: TRBJ1-4; v_call: TRBV6-5; d_call: .
cdr3_nt: TGCGCCAGCAGCCAAGATCGTCGGCGGGAGGGCCCCTACAATGAGCAGTTCTTC; cdr3_aa: CASSQDRRREGPYNEQFF; clone_size: .; j_call: TRBJ2-1; v_call: TRBV4-3; d_call: TRBD2
cdr3_nt: TGTGCCAGCAGTGGCCCGGGACTAGCGGAGTTCTTC; cdr3_aa: CASSGPGLAEFF; clone_size: .; j_call: TRBJ2-1; v_call: TRBV2; d_call: TRBD2
cdr3_nt: TGTGCCAGCTCACCCTCCCGGGGGACCGCCACAGATACGCAGTATTTT; cdr3_aa: CASSPSRGTATDTQYF; clone_size: few; j_call: TRBJ2-3; v_call: TRBV18; d_call: .
cdr3_nt: TGTGCCATCAGTGAAGAGTTTCTAACGGGGACTGAAGCTTTCTTT; cdr3_aa: CAISEEFLTGTEAFF; clone_size: many; j_call: TRBJ1-1; v_call: TRBV10-3; d_call: .
cdr3_nt: TGTGCCAGCAGCTACCGGCAGGGGGAAAAACTGTTTTTT; cdr3_aa: CASSYRQGEKLFF; clone_size: few; j_call: TRBJ1-4; v_call: TRBV7-9; d_call: .
cdr3_nt: TGTGCCAGCAGTTTATTGACTAGGATCCAAGAGACCCAGTACTTC; cdr3_aa: CASSLLTRIQETQYF; clone_size: .; j_call: TRBJ2-5; v_call: TRBV12-3/TRBV12-4; d_call: .
cdr3_nt: TGTGCCAGCAGCTGGACTAGGGCCGGCGGCACCGGGGAGCTGTTTTTT; cdr3_aa: CASSWTRAGGTGELFF; clone_size: few; j_call: TRBJ2-2; v_call: TRBV7-9; d_call: TRBD2
cdr3_nt: TGTGCCAGCAGCTTAGGGAGGGACAGGGTTGCAGAGACCCAGTACTTC; cdr3_aa: CASSLGRDRVAETQYF; clone_size: many; j_call: TRBJ2-5; v_call: TRBV11-2; d_call: TRBD1
cdr3_nt: TGTGCCAGCAGTTTCCGGACTAGCGGGACTAATGAGCAGTTCTTC; cdr3_aa: CASSFRTSGTNEQFF; clone_size: many; j_call: TRBJ2-1; v_call: TRBV12-3/TRBV12-4; d_call: TRBD2
cdr3_nt: TGTGCCAGCAGCCGGGGCGGGCGGGAGTTCTACGAGCAGTACTTC; cdr3_aa: CASSRGGREFYEQYF; clone_size: .; j_call: TRBJ2-7; v_call: TRBV5-6; d_call: TRBD2
cdr3_nt: TGTGCCAGCTCACCTAACGGGGAAGGTGAAAAACTGTTTTTT; cdr3_aa: CASSPNGEGEKLFF; clone_size: .; j_call: TRBJ1-4; v_call: TRBV18; d_call: .
cdr3_nt: TGTGCCACCAGCTCTGCAGGGCGGGACACCGGGGAGCTGTTTTTT; cdr3_aa: CATSSAGRDTGELFF; clone_size: .; j_call: TRBJ2-2; v_call: TRBV15; d_call: .
cdr3_nt: TGCGCCAGCAGCACCTCTACAGGGGCCAGGGAGCTGTTTTTT; cdr3_aa: CASSTSTGARELFF; clone_size: few; j_call: TRBJ2-2; v_call: TRBV5-1; d_call: TRBD1
cdr3_nt: TGTGCCAGCAGTATGACAGGGGGCTCACAGCCCCAGCATTTT; cdr3_aa: CASSMTGGSQPQHF; clone_size: .; j_call: TRBJ1-5; v_call: TRBV25-1; d_call: TRBD1
cdr3_nt: TGTGCCACCAGCAGAGCCCCCTTTCCCCACAGGGGCACAGATACGCAGTATTTT; cdr3_aa: CATSRAPFPHRGTDTQYF; clone_size: few; j_call: TRBJ2-3; v_call: TRBV15; d_call: .
cdr3_nt: TGTGCCAGCAGCTCCAGGGGACTAGCGACAGATACGCAGTATTTT; cdr3_aa: CASSSRGLATDTQYF; clone_size: few; j_call: TRBJ2-3; v_call: TRBV7-2; d_call: TRBD2
cdr3_nt: TGTGCCAGCTCACCACAGTCGGGACCTATGGGGTATCAGCCCCAGCATTTT; cdr3_aa: CASSPQSGPMGYQPQHF; clone_size: few; j_call: TRBJ1-5; v_call: TRBV18; d_call: .
cdr3_nt: TGCGCCACCCGGGGGGGAGACACCGGGGAGCTGTTTTTT; cdr3_aa: CATRGGDTGELFF; clone_size: .; j_call: TRBJ2-2; v_call: TRBV4-1; d_call: TRBD2
cdr3_nt: TGCACCGGGTCGGGGAACACCGGGGAGCTGTTTTTT; cdr3_aa: CTGSGNTGELFF; clone_size: few; j_call: TRBJ2-2; v_call: TRBV29-1; d_call: .
cdr3_nt: TGCGCCAGCAGCCAGAATGGCCCCGGGACAGATACGCAGTATTTT; cdr3_aa: CASSQNGPGTDTQYF; clone_size: .; j_call: TRBJ2-3; v_call: TRBV4-3; d_call: .
cdr3_nt: TGTGCCAGCAGCTACCGGACTAGCGGGATTACTGACGAGCAGTACTTC; cdr3_aa: CASSYRTSGITDEQYF; clone_size: few; j_call: TRBJ2-7; v_call: TRBV7-8; d_call: TRBD2
cdr3_nt: TGTGCCAGCAAGAAGGGGGACGTAAACACTGAAGCTTTCTTT; cdr3_aa: CASKKGDVNTEAFF; clone_size: few; j_call: TRBJ1-1; v_call: TRBV12-3/TRBV12-4; d_call: .
cdr3_nt: TGTGCCACCAGCGGGGAACTAGCGCAGAGCTCCTACGAGCAGTACTTC; cdr3_aa: CATSGELAQSSYEQYF; clone_size: many; j_call: TRBJ2-7; v_call: TRBV15; d_call: TRBD2